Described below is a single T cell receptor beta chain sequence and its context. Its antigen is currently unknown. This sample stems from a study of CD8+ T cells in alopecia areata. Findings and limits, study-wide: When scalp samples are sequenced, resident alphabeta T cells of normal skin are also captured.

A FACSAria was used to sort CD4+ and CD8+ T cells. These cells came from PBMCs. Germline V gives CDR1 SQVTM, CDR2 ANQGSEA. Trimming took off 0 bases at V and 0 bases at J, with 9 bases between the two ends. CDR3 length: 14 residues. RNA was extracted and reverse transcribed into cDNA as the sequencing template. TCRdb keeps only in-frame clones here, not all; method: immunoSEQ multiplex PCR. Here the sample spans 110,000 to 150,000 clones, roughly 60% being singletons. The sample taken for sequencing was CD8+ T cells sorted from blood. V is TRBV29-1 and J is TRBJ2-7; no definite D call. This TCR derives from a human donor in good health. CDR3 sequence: CSVEEVGSSYEQYF. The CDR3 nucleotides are TGCAGCGTTGAAGAAGTAGGGTCCTCCTACGAGCAGTACTTC.